This TCR beta chain appears in the sequencing data of a study of OX40 agonist ivuxolimab in advanced cancers. The germline V gene has CDR1 MNHNS and CDR2 SASEGT. CDR3 length: 13 amino acids. V trimming: 7 bases; J trimming: 12 bases; junction bases outside the gene matches: 15. Study-wide results and limits: The study found that CD8+ T cells averaged more expanded clones than CD4+.

Some clones are missing from TCRdb's copy, which holds only in-frame ones; the method was immunoSEQ multiplex PCR. The sample includes tens of thousands of clones, approximately 85% of them seen just once. About this clone itself: What it binds is not known.

This rearrangement joins TRBV6-1 to TRBJ2-7, with TRBD1 matching 7 bases. Sequenced here: CD4+ or CD8+ T cells sorted from blood, sampled in a trial of the OX40 agonist ivuxolimab. The TCR sequence derives from an adult with an advanced solid tumor such as melanoma, head and neck, liver or kidney cancer. The CDR3 DNA is TGTGCCAGCACCAGGGACAGAAGCTCCGCTCGGTACTTC. Protein product: CASTRDRSSARYF.